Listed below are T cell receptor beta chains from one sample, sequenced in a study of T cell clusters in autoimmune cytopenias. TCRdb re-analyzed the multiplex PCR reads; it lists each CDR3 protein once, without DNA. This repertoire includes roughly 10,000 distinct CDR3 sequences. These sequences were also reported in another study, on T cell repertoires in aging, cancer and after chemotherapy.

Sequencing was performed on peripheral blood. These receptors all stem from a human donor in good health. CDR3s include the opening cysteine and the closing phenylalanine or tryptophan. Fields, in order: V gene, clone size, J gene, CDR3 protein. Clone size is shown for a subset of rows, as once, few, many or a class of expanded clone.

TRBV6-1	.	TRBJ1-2	CASSGDRGVFFGYTF
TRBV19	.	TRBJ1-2	CASRSTLSTGYTF
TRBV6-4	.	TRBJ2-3	CASSSGSTDTQYF
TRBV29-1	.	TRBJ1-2	CSVDRTGPGYTF
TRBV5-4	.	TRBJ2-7	CASSLGRTYEQYF
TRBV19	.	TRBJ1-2	CASNRGIGVSYGYTF
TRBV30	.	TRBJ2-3	CAWVVAGADTQYF
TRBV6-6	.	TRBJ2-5	CASSDLLVASGGETQYF
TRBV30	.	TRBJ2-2	CAWTGTGQAGELFF
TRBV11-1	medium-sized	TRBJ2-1	CASSDIAGDRRNEQFF
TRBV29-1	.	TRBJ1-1	CSACLGTANTEAFF
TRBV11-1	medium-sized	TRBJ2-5	CASSRRSRQGAQETQYF
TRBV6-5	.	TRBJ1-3	CASSYSRLTTGNTIYF
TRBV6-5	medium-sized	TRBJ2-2	CASSYAQGANTGELFF
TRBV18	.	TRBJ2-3	CASSSDRGYTDTQYF
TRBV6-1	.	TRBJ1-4	CASADRNEKLFF
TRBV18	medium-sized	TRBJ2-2	CASSPLAGSSSNTGELFF
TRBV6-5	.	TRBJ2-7	CASGGGGRGYEQYF
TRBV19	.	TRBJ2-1	CASSSDRGLRQFF
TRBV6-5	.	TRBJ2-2	CASSYLPPSSGGAAGELFF
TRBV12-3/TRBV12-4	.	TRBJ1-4	CASSPGGAGGEKLFF
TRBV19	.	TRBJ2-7	CASSIVGGTLSKYEQYF